This T cell receptor (beta chain) emerged from a study of regulatory T cells in long-lasting Graves disease. Study outcomes and limitations: Peripheral blood, not thyroid tissue, was the sole material studied. Persistent disease showed a preference for TRBV28, TRBJ1-2 and TRBJ2-5. The sample size was small, and this may have reduced accuracy.

HTBI primers from iRepertoire and Arm-PCR of CDR3 regions yielded the TCR beta libraries. TCRdb re-called the multiplex PCR reads through MiXCR, storing one row per CDR3 protein. This sample carries 500,000 to 800,000 distinct CDR3 sequences, 25% to 35% of them seen once, and the ten largest clones take under 50%. Comments on this clonotype: Its antigen is unknown.

The CDR3 spans 13 residues. The J segment lost 6 bases and the V segment lost 3 bases, leaving 8 bases of the junction unmatched. Germline values: CDR1 SQVTM, CDR2 ANQGSEA. Specified time point: persistent/refractory GD, antithyroid drugs over 5 years with positive TRAb. The TCR library used RNA extracted from PBMCs. The chain has TRBV29-1 and TRBJ2-7; 7 nucleotides line up with TRBD1. The TCR comes from a female donor with Graves disease. This specimen consisted of peripheral blood mononuclear cells (PBMCs), obtained when the disease was refractory, from a patient treated with antithyroid drugs. The CDR3 loop reads CSVEGQLGPEQYF. CDR3 nucleotide sequence: TGCAGCGTTGAGGGACAGCTAGGTCCCGAGCAGTACTTC.